The 11 T cell receptor beta chains in this list originate from one sample, sequenced in a study of CD8 T cells in Susac syndrome. Reverse transcription of about 0.45 to 1 ug RNA used random hexamers. A single record per CDR3 protein comes from TCRdb applying MiXCR to the immunoSEQ multiplex PCR reads. Here the sample spans about 140,000 distinct CDR3 sequences, about 95% being singletons. Sequenced sample: CD4+ T cells from PBMCs. The receptor source for this set is a human donor with multiple sclerosis.

The genes are TRBV2 and TRBJ2-7; no clear D gene. V was trimmed by 8 bases and J by 1 base, leaving 9 bases between them. The CDR3 has 12 residues. Germline loops: CDR1 SNHLY, CDR2 FYNNEI. The CDR3 nucleotides are TGTGCCAGCGCAGATCAATCCTACGAGCAGTACTTC. Its translation is CASADQSYEQYF.

This chain joins TRBV15 and TRBJ1-1, with D unresolved. Trimming shortened V by 3 bases and J by 5 bases, and 13 bases separated the two germline ends. Germline CDR1 and CDR2: LNHNV and YYDKDF (reference sequence). CDR3 length: 14 residues. The CDR3 loop is CATSSVFRGTEAFF. CDR3 bases: TGTGCCACCAGCAGCGTGTTTCGGGGTACTGAAGCTTTCTTT.

The V call is TRBV15, the J call TRBJ2-3; 12 bases fit TRBD2. The CDR3 runs to 16 residues. V was clipped by 5 bases and J by 4 bases; unmatched bases: 7. CDR1 is LNHNV and CDR2 is YYDKDF in the germline V gene (reference sequence). The CDR3 DNA sequence: TGTGCCACCAGCTCCCAGGGACTAGCGGGTGCAGATACGCAGTATTTT. This sequence encodes CATSSQGLAGADTQYF.

The count of this clonotype is one. The chain couples TRBV3-1 to TRBJ2-6; a weak D match, TRBD1 (6 bases). The V and J ends lost 2 bases and 0 bases respectively, with 14 bases between them. Germline assignment: CDR1 LGHDT and CDR2 YNNKEL (reference sequence). The CDR3 is made up of 18 amino acids. CDR3 DNA: TGTGCCAGCAGCCAACGAGGGGGATCCAGCTCTGGGGCCAACGTCCTGACTTTC. Translated, it gives CASSQRGGSSSGANVLTF. Filled out from reference TRBV3-1 and TRBJ2-6, the complete variable domain reads DTAVSQTPKYLVTQMGNDKSIKCEQNLGHDTMYWYKQDSKKFLKIMFSYNNKELIINETVPNRFSPKSPDKAHLNLHINSLELGDSAVYFCASSQRGGSSSGANVLTFGAGSRLTVL.

The chain uses TRBV2 and TRBJ2-7, with 7 bases lining up with TRBD1. This CDR3 is 17 amino acids long. Trimming removed 1 base from V and 0 bases from J; junction bases left unmatched: 9. Germline-derived CDR1 and CDR2 are SNHLY and FYNNEI. The chain's CDR3 is CASSEVLVRGSSYEQYF. The CDR3 region has the DNA TGTGCCAGCAGTGAAGTCTTGGTCAGGGGGAGCTCCTACGAGCAGTACTTC.

This clonotype was picked up one time. This sequence joins TRBV5-6 and TRBJ1-5, with 7 positions matching TRBD1. The length of the CDR3 is 14 residues. Germline CDR1 reads SGHDT; CDR2 reads YYEEEE. Losses at the gene ends were 6 bases for V and 3 bases for J; bases not matched to a gene: 6. DNA for the CDR3: TGTGCCAGCAATTTACAGGGGCTCAATCAGCCCCAGCATTTT. This codes for CASNLQGLNQPQHF.

The J gene is TRBJ1-1, the V gene TRBV7-8, with D maybe TRBD1 (5 bases). V was pared by 1 base and J by 3 bases, with 9 bases between. Germline assignment: CDR1 SGHVS and CDR2 FQNEAQ. This CDR3 comprises 14 residues. The CDR3 here is CASSLGQGYTEAFF. CDR3 coding DNA: TGTGCCAGCAGCTTAGGGCAGGGATACACTGAAGCTTTCTTT.

The gene calls are TRBV15 and TRBJ2-5; tentative D call: TRBD2 (5 bases). The CDR3 spans 13 residues. Trimming took off 2 bases at V and 7 bases at J, with 11 bases between the two ends. Germline V CDR1 and CDR2: LNHNV, YYDKDF (reference sequence). The CDR3 DNA reads as TGTGCCACCAGCAGACCCCCCGCGGGGACCCAGTACTTC. The encoded protein is CATSRPPAGTQYF.

The chain employs TRBV20-1 and TRBJ1-1; D gene uncertain. CDR3 size: 13 residues. Deletions cut 3 bases from V and 1 base from J, with 9 bases between. CDR1 DFQATT and CDR2 SNEGSKA come from the germline V gene (reference sequence). This CDR3 is CSARGTQNTEAFF. The DNA of the CDR3 is TGCAGTGCTAGGGGCACCCAGAACACTGAAGCTTTCTTT.

This rearrangement joins TRBV24-1 to TRBJ2-1; no clear D gene. Germline CDR1 is KGHDR and CDR2 is SFDVKD. Between the trimmed V and J ends, which lost 4 bases and 0 bases, there was a span of 6 bases. The CDR3 has 14 residues. Written as DNA, the CDR3 is TGTGCCACCAGTGACCCAAGCTCCTACAATGAGCAGTTCTTC. Its protein is CATSDPSSYNEQFF.

The chain recombines TRBV20-1 with TRBJ2-3, with TRBD2 matching 9 bases. The CDR3 extends over 15 amino acids. CDR1 and CDR2 (germline): DFQATT, SNEGSKA (reference sequence). V lost 0 bases, J lost 5 bases, and 6 bases stayed unmatched. Here the CDR3 DNA reads TGCAGTGCTAGAGATAATAGCGGGAGCTTAGATACGCAGTATTTT. Amino acid sequence: CSARDNSGSLDTQYF.